A single sample is the source of the 24 T cell receptor beta chains below, sequenced in a study of T cells in women clearing cervical HPV infection (dated by TCRdb to the late 2010s). To prepare the library, the immunoSEQ multiplex PCR assay was applied. TCRdb mirrors the immuneACCESS table, restricted to in-frame sequences. Some clones are absent from its copies; in checked studies, under half trace to an unresolved V gene, and the reason for the others is unknown. This sample's table has entries for over 20,000 clones. The leading ten clones occupy about 3.9% of the sample. The material sequenced was blood buffy coat. The receptor source for this set is a woman aged 18 to 75 with a cervical HPV16 infection that either progressed to CIN3+ or cleared (not recorded which).

Details on this clone: The read comes to an end 3 residues before the CDR3 does, leaving the germline J gene to fill in the end. The gene calls are TRBV20-1 and TRBJ1-6; perhaps TRBD1 as D (6 bases). The ends were cut back, 3 bases at V and 5 bases at J, with 11 bases in the middle. In germline, CDR1 is DFQATT, CDR2 SNEGSKA (reference sequence). The CDR3 runs 14 residues. Partial CDR3 DNA: TGCAGTGCTAGTATGACAGGCAATAATTCACCC. Translating gives CSASMTGNNSP. The entire CDR3 protein is CSASMTGNNSPLHF.

The CDR3 sequence is CASSTDRDQPQHF. The part of the CDR3 DNA that was read is TGTGCCAGCAGCACGGACAGGGATCAGCCC. This sequence joins TRBV7-2 and TRBJ1-5, with 8 bases lining up with TRBD1. The CDR3 is cut off 3 residues early in the read; its end comes from the germline J gene. With V trimmed by 5 bases and J by 5 bases, 2 bases remained unmatched. Germline loops: CDR1 SGHTA, CDR2 FQGNSA. The CDR3 covers 13 residues. The full variable domain, completed using reference TRBV7-2 and TRBJ1-5, is GAGVSQSPSNKVTEKGKDVELRCDPISGHTALYWYRQSLGQGLEFLIYFQGNSAPDKSGLPSDRFSAERTGGSVSTLTIQRTQQEDSAVYLCASSTDRDQPQHFGDGTRLSIL.

Remarks on this clone: The CDR3 end falls 3 residues outside the read, so it is completed with the germline J gene. This chain links TRBV7-9 with TRBJ1-6; D is unresolved. V lost 5 bases to trimming and J lost 0 bases, with 8 bases between them. Germline V gene lookup returns CDR1 SEHNR and CDR2 FQNEAQ (reference sequence). The CDR3 consists of 15 residues. The covered CDR3 bases are TGTGCCAGCAGCGCACAAAGCTCCTATAATTCACCC. Translation gives CASSAQSSYNSP. The CDR3 reads in full as CASSAQSSYNSPLHF.

Details on this clone: A read error may produce the germline difference seen at one junction end. The read ends 3 residues before the CDR3 terminus; that terminus is restored from the germline J gene. The chain carries TRBV7-2 and TRBJ2-7; TRBD1 matches 9 bases. From germline, CDR1 is SGHTA and CDR2 FQGNSA. This CDR3 has 14 amino acids. The covered CDR3 bases are TGTGCCAGCAGTTTAGGGGGACAGGGATACGAG. It yields the protein CASSLGGQGYE. The entire CDR3 reads CASSLGGQGYEQYF. The whole variable domain, remainder taken from reference TRBV7-2 and TRBJ2-7, is GAGVSQSPSNKVTEKGKDVELRCDPISGHTALYWYRQSLGQGLEFLIYFQGNSAPDKSGLPSDRFSAERTGGSVSTLTIQRTQQEDSAVYLCASSLGGQGYEQYFGPGTRLTVT.

The sequenced CDR3 bases are TGCAGTGCTAGAGGGGTAGGAAGGGGTGGC. This encodes CSARGVGRGG. The full CDR3 protein is CSARGVGRGGYTF. J is TRBJ1-2 and V is TRBV20-1, with a possible D match to TRBD1 (5 bases). The sequenced fragment ends 3 residues before the CDR3 boundary, so the rest is inferred from the germline J gene. The V gene lost 1 base and the J gene lost 7 bases, with 13 bases spanning the gap. The CDR3 runs to 13 residues. CDR1 and CDR2 (germline): DFQATT, SNEGSKA (reference sequence).

For this clone: The sequenced fragment ends 3 residues before the CDR3 boundary, so the rest is inferred from the germline J gene. The rearrangement links TRBV7-9 to TRBJ2-7; D call uncertain. Deletions cut 8 bases from V and 0 bases from J, with 11 bases between. CDR3 length equals 13 residues. Germline values: CDR1 SEHNR, CDR2 FQNEAQ (reference sequence). CDR3 DNA, as far as it was read: TGTGCCAGCGGTGTTTCCTACTCCTACGAG. Its protein product is CASGVSYSYE. The entire CDR3 reads CASGVSYSYEQYF.

As regards this clone: The read falls 3 residues short of the CDR3 end, and the missing part is taken from the germline J gene. The V call is TRBV18, the J call TRBJ1-1, with D perhaps matching TRBD1 (6 bases). The V and J ends lost 3 bases and 1 base respectively, with 9 bases between them. Germline-derived CDR1 and CDR2 are KGHSH and LQKENI. CDR3 size: 14 residues. The chain's CDR3 is CASSPVQGNTEAFF. The sequenced CDR3 bases are TGTGCCAGCTCACCTGTACAGGGGAACACTGAA.

With regard to this clone: From the germline J gene comes the end of the CDR3, since the read stops 3 residues before it. This chain links TRBV19 with TRBJ2-5; TRBD1 matches 8 bases. The V gene's germline CDR1 is LNHDA and CDR2 SQIVND (reference sequence). The CDR3 is made up of 18 amino acids. With 2 bases clipped from V and 3 bases from J, the junction kept 14 bases outside the gene matches. Partial CDR3 DNA: TGTGCCAGTAGTATATGGGGCTCAGGGACAGGACCAAAAGAGACC. Protein: CASSIWGSGTGPKET. The complete CDR3 reads CASSIWGSGTGPKETQYF.

As concerns this clone: The DNA ends 3 residues before the CDR3 does, and the rest of the CDR3 is filled in from the germline J gene. The V gene is TRBV5-1, the J gene TRBJ1-6; D is unresolved. CDR1 is SGHRS, CDR2 YFSETQ, per germline. The V gene lost 0 bases and the J gene lost 0 bases, with 7 bases spanning the gap. The CDR3 sequence is 16 residues long. CDR3: CASSLGRSSYNSPLHF. The sequenced part of the CDR3 DNA is TGCGCCAGCAGCTTGGGCAGGAGCTCCTATAATTCACCC.

A word on this clone: The read ends 3 residues early relative to the CDR3; the germline J gene fills the gap. V gene TRBV5-6 combines with J gene TRBJ2-7; 7 bases agree with TRBD1. Looked up from germline, CDR1 is SGHDT and CDR2 is YYEEEE. Unmatched junction bases numbered 5, after V lost 3 bases and J lost 2 bases. CDR3 size: 14 residues. The CDR3 sequence is CASSSGQTTYEQYF. CDR3 bases read: TGTGCCAGCAGCTCGGGACAGACTACCTACGAG.

Worth noting for this clone: The read finishes 3 residues shy of the CDR3 end, and the germline J gene is used to complete it. This chain joins TRBV2 and TRBJ2-5; perhaps TRBD2 as D (6 bases). This CDR3 region has 15 residues. V lost 1 base to trimming and J lost 2 bases, with 11 bases between them. Germline CDR1 SNHLY, CDR2 FYNNEI. The CDR3 region is CASSEVRGEQETQYF. The sequenced CDR3 bases are TGTGCCAGCAGTGAAGTTCGCGGGGAACAAGAGACC.

Points on this clone: The observed sequence ends 3 residues before the CDR3 terminus, with the missing tail filled in from the germline J gene. The chain carries TRBV20-1 and TRBJ1-4, with D tentatively TRBD1 (6 bases). This CDR3 has 15 residues. Germline V gene data show CDR1 as DFQATT and CDR2 as SNEGSKA (reference sequence). V was pared by 3 bases and J by 4 bases, with 15 bases between. The sequenced part of the CDR3 DNA is TGCAGTGCTAGGAAGCTAACAGGGTTTAATGAAAAA. This sequence encodes CSARKLTGFNEK. The CDR3 reads in full as CSARKLTGFNEKLFF.

Worth noting for this clone: The sequence runs out 3 residues before the end of the CDR3; the remainder is reconstructed from the germline J gene. V usage is TRBV19 and J usage is TRBJ1-1, with a tentative D call TRBD1 (6 bases). Germline V gene sequence: CDR1 LNHDA, CDR2 SQIVND (reference sequence). Trimming shortened V by 5 bases and J by 4 bases, and 17 bases separated the two germline ends. CDR3 length: 15 residues. The covered CDR3 bases are TGTGCCAGTAGTTCCCAGGACAGTTGGGGCACTGAA. This gives the protein CASSSQDSWGTE. The entire CDR3 reads CASSSQDSWGTEAFF.

The CDR3 DNA, read in part, is TGTGCCAGCAGCCTAGCGGGGGCGGATACG. Translating gives CASSLAGADT. Given in full, the CDR3 is CASSLAGADTQYF. The chain joins TRBV7-3 to TRBJ2-3; 10 bases align to TRBD2. Coverage ceases 3 residues before the CDR3 finishes, and the germline J gene fills in the end. With V trimmed by 5 bases and J by 6 bases, 2 bases remained unmatched. The CDR3 extends over 13 amino acids. Germline-derived CDR1 and CDR2 are SGHTA and FQGTGA. Full variable domain (missing parts from reference TRBV7-3 and TRBJ2-3): GAGVSQTPSNKVTEKGKYVELRCDPISGHTALYWYRQSLGQGPEFLIYFQGTGAADDSGLPNDRFFAVRPEGSVSTLKIQRTERGDSAVYLCASSLAGADTQYFGPGTRLTVL.

The chain's CDR3 is CASSPPGQSHEQYF. CDR3 DNA (partial): TGTGCCAGCTCACCACCGGGACAAAGCCACGAG. J is TRBJ2-7 and V is TRBV18; D perhaps matches TRBD1 (6 bases). The CDR3 end falls 3 residues outside the read, so it is completed with the germline J gene. This CDR3 contains 14 residues. Trimming took 0 bases from V and 5 from J, leaving 11 bases between them. CDR1 is KGHSH and CDR2 is LQKENI in the germline V gene.

Note on this clone: The read ends 3 residues shy of where the CDR3 ends; the end is completed using the germline J gene. The chain links TRBV5-1 to TRBJ2-2, with 9 bases matching TRBD2. J gave up 8 bases and V 4 bases, and 6 bases lay outside the gene matches. This CDR3 is built from 14 residues. Germline V gene lookup returns CDR1 SGHRS and CDR2 YFSETQ. CDR3 DNA, as far as it was read: TGCGCCAGCAGCACGTTAGCGGGAGAGGGGGAG. Protein product: CASSTLAGEGE. The whole CDR3 protein reads CASSTLAGEGELFF.

This clone counts as medium-sized (0.01 to 0.1%) by frequency. The read ends 3 residues early relative to the CDR3; the germline J gene fills the gap. The V gene is TRBV29-1, the J gene TRBJ1-4, with a weak D call TRBD1 (5 bases). Per germline, CDR1 SQVTM and CDR2 ANQGSEA. Trimming cost V 4 bases and J 7 bases, with 10 bases left between them. The CDR3 spans 12 residues. The CDR3 loop reads CSVGGGGEKLFF. CDR3 DNA (partial): TGCAGCGTTGGCGGGGGGGGTGAAAAA.

Note on this clone: The CDR3 goes on 3 residues after the read ends, and that part is filled in from the germline J gene. This chain uses TRBV19 with TRBJ1-5; 9 nucleotides match TRBD1. V shed 9 bases, J shed 4 bases, and the junction held 10 bases outside the gene matches. The CDR3 has 15 residues. Germline assignment: CDR1 LNHDA and CDR2 SQIVND (reference sequence). The CDR3 protein is CASSTDRGQNQPQHF. The DNA read from the CDR3 is TGTGCCAGCAGCACGGACAGGGGCCAAAATCAGCCC. Full variable domain (remainder filled in from reference TRBV19 and TRBJ1-5): DGGITQSPKYLFRKEGQNVTLSCEQNLNHDAMYWYRQDPGQGLRLIYYSQIVNDFQKGDIAEGYSVSREKKESFPLTVTSAQKNPTAFYLCASSTDRGQNQPQHFGDGTRLSIL.

The covered CDR3 bases are TGTGCCAGCAGCCAAGGCGGGGGGACCACAGATACG. Protein: CASSQGGGTTDT. The complete CDR3 sequence is CASSQGGGTTDTQYF. V is TRBV14 and J is TRBJ2-3, with TRBD2 identical over 8 bases. The read terminates 3 residues before the CDR3 end, so the remaining end is supplied by the germline J gene. The CDR3 consists of 15 residues. After removal of 1 base from V and 2 bases from J, the junction contained 2 bases not matched to a gene. Germline CDR1 and CDR2: SGHDN and FVKESK.

For this clone: The read ends 3 residues before the CDR3 terminus; that terminus is restored from the germline J gene. V is TRBV5-4 and J is TRBJ2-3, with D perhaps matching TRBD2 (6 bases). The CDR3 spans 15 residues. Germline CDR1 and CDR2: SGHNT and YYREEE (reference sequence). V lost 4 bases and J 5 bases, leaving 17 bases between the germline ends. The DNA read from the CDR3 is TGTGCCAGCAGCCCGGAGGGGCAGAATATAGATACG. It codes for CASSPEGQNIDT. The whole CDR3 protein reads CASSPEGQNIDTQYF.

In the case of this clone: Read data end 3 residues before the CDR3 end; the end is taken from the germline J gene. The chain combines TRBV19 with TRBJ2-2; 7 bases match TRBD1. The ends lost 2 bases at V and 4 bases at J; junction bases unmatched: 4. Germline lookup yields CDR1 LNHDA and CDR2 SQIVND (reference sequence). The CDR3 covers 15 residues. The DNA read from the CDR3 is TGTGCCAGTAGTATACTCTGGGACAGCACCGGGGAG. Translation gives CASSILWDSTGE. The whole CDR3 region reads CASSILWDSTGELFF.

As concerns this clone: The sequenced fragment ends 3 residues before the CDR3 boundary, so the rest is inferred from the germline J gene. The rearrangement joins TRBV19 to TRBJ1-2, with 8 bases aligning to TRBD1. The CDR3 runs to 14 residues. The V gene end was trimmed by 8 bases and the J gene end by 7 bases; junction bases not matched to a gene: 12. Germline V gene data show CDR1 as LNHDA and CDR2 as SQIVND (reference sequence). The sequenced CDR3 bases are TGTGCCAGTTCGATACAGGGGGGGTTTAGTGGC. Its translation is CASSIQGGFSG. The entire CDR3 sequence reads CASSIQGGFSGYTF. The variable domain in full, with the rest retrieved from reference TRBV19 and TRBJ1-2, is DGGITQSPKYLFRKEGQNVTLSCEQNLNHDAMYWYRQDPGQGLRLIYYSQIVNDFQKGDIAEGYSVSREKKESFPLTVTSAQKNPTAFYLCASSIQGGFSGYTFGSGTRLTVV.

Note on this clone: The read terminates 3 residues before the CDR3 end, so the remaining end is supplied by the germline J gene. The chain uses TRBV2 and TRBJ1-2; the D is unclear. Germline loops: CDR1 SNHLY, CDR2 FYNNEI. The germline V and J ends were trimmed by 5 bases and 7 bases, with 14 bases remaining between them. The CDR3 loop spans 13 amino acids. Here the CDR3 reads CASSMNMDFGYTF. CDR3 bases read: TGTGCCAGCAGTATGAATATGGACTTTGGC.

About this clone: The sequenced fragment ends 3 residues before the CDR3 boundary, so the rest is inferred from the germline J gene. The J gene is TRBJ1-1, the V gene TRBV7-9; D may be TRBD1 (6 bases). CDR1 and CDR2 from the germline V gene are SEHNR and FQNEAQ (reference sequence). The CDR3 has 14 residues. Trimming cost V 5 bases and J 5 bases, with 15 bases left between them. The CDR3 region is CASSLQRQVTEAFF. Incomplete CDR3 DNA: TGTGCCAGCAGCCTACAACGACAGGTAACTGAA.